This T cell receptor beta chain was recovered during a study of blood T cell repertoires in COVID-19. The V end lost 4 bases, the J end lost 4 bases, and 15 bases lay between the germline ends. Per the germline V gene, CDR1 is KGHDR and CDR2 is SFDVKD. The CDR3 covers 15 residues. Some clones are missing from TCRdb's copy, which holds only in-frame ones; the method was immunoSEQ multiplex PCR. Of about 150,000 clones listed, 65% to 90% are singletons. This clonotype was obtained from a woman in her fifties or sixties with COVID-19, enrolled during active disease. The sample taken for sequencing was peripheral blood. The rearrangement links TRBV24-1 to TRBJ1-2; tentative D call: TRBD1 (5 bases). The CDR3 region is CATSEGRVLPYGYTF. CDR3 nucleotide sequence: TGTGCCACCAGTGAAGGCAGGGTTTTGCCCTATGGCTACACCTTC.